This T cell receptor (beta chain) was sequenced for a study of blood T cell repertoires in COVID-19 (dated by TCRdb to 2020 to 2021). Looking at the study overall: Collaborator samples came from the United States, Italy and Spain and covered acute and convalescent phases of COVID-19. Samples were obtained from the ongoing ImmuneRACE study (first 160 participants) and from about 1,300 subjects provided by 6 global collaborators. A freely available public database, intended as a resource for researchers studying the immune response to SARS-CoV-2, is where the repertoires were released. Where HLA class I and class II types were available, the types were taken from metadata supplied by the sample provider, not from assay-based typing. A de-identified subject ID, COVID-19 status, age in years and sex were almost always included in the sample metadata. The dataset comprised deeply sampled blood TCRbeta repertoires from subjects exposed to, actively infected with, or recovered from COVID-19. The material from the prospective study consisted of cDNA or gDNA derived from T cells, B-cell-depleted T cells, or PBMCs. Summary of the overall study and its limitations: The amount of clinical and demographic metadata varied by source and participant and was provided uncurated.

Enrolling through a virtual design, the prospective study's participants ranged in age from roughly 18 to 95 years and lived across 24 United States geographic areas. Cohort assignment in the prospective study relied on participant-reported clinical history from a screening survey and a study questionnaire. Recovered participants in ImmuneRACE Cohort 3 were defined by two consecutive negative NP/OP PCR tests, clearance by a healthcare professional, or resolution of symptoms. In the prospective study, whole blood, serum and a nasopharyngeal or oropharyngeal swab were collected from each participant by mobile phlebotomists. Additional blood draws and questionnaires over an approximately 2-month period could optionally be provided by prospective study participants. Before DNA extraction, prospective study blood samples were shipped either frozen or at room temperature. TCRbeta CDR3 regions were amplified from genomic DNA by means of the immunoSEQ Assay, a bias-controlled multiplex PCR. On the study's bioinformatics: Within the assay, amplification of reference gene primers was used to estimate how many nucleated cells each sample contained. To quantify the absolute abundance of each unique TCRbeta CDR3 rearrangement, sequence reads were collapsed and filtered. For each sample, productive Simpson clonality was calculated by taking the square root of Simpson's diversity index across productive rearrangements. The source is immuneACCESS, and TCRdb retained only in-frame sequences with V and J called. Part of the clones is not carried over; for the studies checked, unresolved V genes explain less than half of this, and the remainder is unexplained. That table supplies the V and J calls and clone size; D and trimming were determined from the DNA. Present in this sample are roughly 160,000 clones, roughly four fifths of which were seen just once. Together, the top ten hold 9.5% to 11% of the sample.

With regard to this clone: The specificity of this receptor is unknown. No base quality information exists; no much larger clone differs at one position.

From a lookup of the germline V gene, CDR1 and CDR2 are SGHDT and YYEEEE. The V and J ends are trimmed by 4 bases and 3 bases, leaving 17 bases between them. Including cysteine and phenylalanine, the CDR3 has 17 amino acids. Only the CDR3 DNA stays, 51 bases, in frame from base 1. The sequence is built from TRBV5-6 and TRBJ1-6; the best D guess is TRBD1, with 6 bases matching. Material for sequencing was PBMCs or T cells enriched from blood (not recorded which). This receptor was identified in a man in his forties or fifties who had recovered from COVID-19. The DNA is TGTGCCAGCAGCCACAAATCGGACAGATACTATAATTCACCCCTCCACTTT. Protein translation: CASSHKSDRYYNSPLHF. Here the CDR3 is joined to the reference TRBV5-6 and TRBJ1-6 genes, and the full variable domain is: DAGVTQSPTHLIKTRGQQVTLRCSPKSGHDTVSWYQQALGQGPQFIFQYYEEEERQRGNFPDRFSGHQFPNYSSELNVNALLLGDSALYLCASSHKSDRYYNSPLHFGNGTRLTVT.